This is a list of T cell receptor beta chains from one sample in a study of T cell responses to AZD1222 COVID-19 vaccine. Repertoires were generated with immunoSEQ multiplex PCR, while TCRdb's copy carries only in-frame clones and drops some. The sample yields just over 90,000 clones, roughly nine tenths seen once. Sequences were derived from peripheral blood, sampled 28 days after the second AZD1222 dose. All receptors come from an adult who received the AZD1222 COVID-19 vaccine. The CDR3 runs from the conserved cysteine through the conserved F or W. Each record gives: J gene, V gene, CDR3 protein.

TRBJ1-2 TRBV24-1 CATSDLQSYYGYTF
TRBJ2-1 TRBV6-5 CASSLQRVSYNEQFF
TRBJ2-7 TRBV3-1/TRBV3-2 CASSQDGPYEQYF
TRBJ2-7 TRBV25-1 CATGLAGGPSYEQYF
TRBJ1-1 TRBV5-1 CASSPGPDAEEAFF
TRBJ2-5 TRBV18 CASSLQETQYF
TRBJ1-1 TRBV12-5 CASERDIKTEAFF
TRBJ2-1 TRBV5-4 CASSLGGPPLDEQFF
TRBJ1-4 TRBV15 CATSRDPGRYEKLFF
TRBJ2-6 TRBV4-1 CASSQDSADPGANVLTF
TRBJ2-3 TRBV4-3 CASSQVWGGSTDTQYF
TRBJ1-2 TRBV19 CASSPLDLGGYRGYTF
TRBJ2-7 TRBV5-1 CASSPLTGIEQYF
TRBJ2-3 TRBV7-9 CASSFTGGGHSTDTQYF
TRBJ2-7 TRBV11-2 CASSQTTALLLTYEQYF
TRBJ2-5 TRBV5-1 CASSLIDGGETQYF
TRBJ2-1 TRBV30 CAWRRNNNEQFF
TRBJ2-1 TRBV5-6 CATCRPGRAGWDEQFF
TRBJ1-2 TRBV6-5 CASSYSNGINYGYTF
TRBJ1-1 TRBV12-3/TRBV12-4 CASSLSQGTEAFF
TRBJ2-5 TRBV6-6 CASSMTGVPETQYF
TRBJ2-3 TRBV2 CASSRTGETTDTQYF
TRBJ1-5 TRBV12-3/TRBV12-4 CASSLEGDQPQHF
TRBJ1-4 TRBV15 CATSRDKQGAPEKLFF